A single sample gave rise to the 4 T cell receptor beta chains below, sequenced in a study of T cell responses to AZD1222 COVID-19 vaccine. The method was immunoSEQ multiplex PCR; TCRdb's version includes in-frame clones alone and lacks a portion of them. Among over 130,000 clones listed, 94% were seen once. Sequenced here: peripheral blood, sampled on day 0 of AZD1222 vaccination. The receptors shown here come from an adult in good health.

The chain couples TRBV2 to TRBJ2-1; D might be TRBD1 or TRBD2, each matching 6 bases. Germline-derived CDR1 and CDR2 are SNHLY and FYNNEI. This CDR3 contains 14 residues. V was pared by 8 bases and J by 5 bases, with 16 bases between. CDR3 residues: CASGGGRTHNEQFF. CDR3 nucleotides: TGTGCCAGCGGAGGGGGACGAACCCACAATGAGCAGTTCTTC. Drawing the rest from reference TRBV2 and TRBJ2-1, the complete variable domain is EPEVTQTPSHQVTQMGQEVILRCVPISNHLYFYWYRQILGQKVEFLVSFYNNEISEKSEIFDDQFSVERPDGSNFTLKIRSTKLEDSAMYFCASGGGRTHNEQFFGPGTRLTVL.

The V call is TRBV5-6, the J call TRBJ1-5; tentative D call: TRBD1 (5 bases). Germline assignment: CDR1 SGHDT and CDR2 YYEEEE. CDR3 length: 15 amino acids. V was trimmed by 1 base and J by 11 bases, leaving 19 bases between them. The CDR3 sequence: CASSLNGAAQRAQHF. The DNA for the CDR3 is TGTGCCAGCAGCTTGAATGGGGCAGCACAGAGAGCCCAGCATTTT. Complete variable domain (other parts from reference TRBV5-6 and TRBJ1-5): DAGVTQSPTHLIKTRGQQVTLRCSPKSGHDTVSWYQQALGQGPQFIFQYYEEEERQRGNFPDRFSGHQFPNYSSELNVNALLLGDSALYLCASSLNGAAQRAQHFGDGTRLSIL.

The rearrangement links TRBV28 to TRBJ1-4; a weak D match, TRBD1 (5 bases). Germline loops: CDR1 MDHEN, CDR2 SYDVKM. The CDR3 sequence is 15 residues long. V lost 6 bases, J lost 5 bases, and 16 bases lay in between. CDR3 nucleotides: TGTGCCAGCAGGACCCCCGGGGGAGGGAATGAAAAACTGTTTTTT. It specifies CASRTPGGGNEKLFF. Using reference TRBV28 and TRBJ1-4 for the parts outside the CDR3, the full variable domain is DVKVTQSSRYLVKRTGEKVFLECVQDMDHENMFWYRQDPGLGLRLIYFSYDVKMKEKGDIPEGYSVSREKKERFSLILESASTNQTSMYLCASRTPGGGNEKLFFGSGTQLSVL.

The chain carries TRBV4-3 and TRBJ2-1; a possible D gene is TRBD2 (5 bases). Germline lookup yields CDR1 LGHNA and CDR2 YSLEER. The ends were cut back, 1 base at V and 6 bases at J, with 19 bases in the middle. The CDR3 consists of 17 residues. The CDR3 region is CASSQGFVLPGLNEQFF. The CDR3 bases are TGCGCCAGCAGCCAAGGTTTTGTCTTACCCGGACTCAATGAGCAGTTCTTC.